This note documents a single T cell receptor (beta chain) sequence. Its antigen remains unidentified. United States facilities provided treatment to all participants with HIV. The sample is drawn from a study of long-term antiretroviral therapy in people with HIV. Study-level results: Upon ART, diversity increased but remained lower than transplant donor controls. Within the repertoire, clones expanded before ART were dominant at all time points.

V shed 3 bases, J shed 5 bases, and the junction held 6 bases outside the gene matches. This CDR3 spans 15 amino acids. CDR1 SEHNR and CDR2 FQNEAQ come from the germline V gene (reference sequence). Survey level was the resolution at which the v3.0 immunoSEQ assay ran. Sequencing set out to capture about 40,000-55,000 T-cell genomes per sample. The protocol was immunoSEQ multiplex PCR, while the TCRdb copy is restricted to in-frame clones and leaves out a portion. The sample carries under 45,000 clones, 80% to 90% recorded once. The sequences come from unsorted PBMCs, collected 2.8 years before starting antiretroviral therapy. The chain uses TRBV7-9 and TRBJ2-1, with 8 bases aligning to TRBD2. The source is a woman aged 25 to 39 with HIV. For the CDR3, the DNA is TGTGCCAGCAGCTTTGGTCGGGGGGGAAACAATGAGCAGTTCTTC. Amino acid sequence: CASSFGRGGNNEQFF. The whole variable domain, filled in from reference TRBV7-9 and TRBJ2-1, reads DTGVSQNPRHKITKRGQNVTFRCDPISEHNRLYWYRQTLGQGPEFLTYFQNEAQLEKSRLLSDRFSAERPKGSFSTLEIQRTEQGDSAMYLCASSFGRGGNNEQFFGPGTRLTVL.